This entry lists 18 T cell receptor beta chains sequenced from one sample in a study of T cell responses to AZD1222 COVID-19 vaccine. The method was immunoSEQ multiplex PCR; TCRdb's version includes in-frame clones alone and lacks a portion of them. The sample has some 170,000 clones; about 91% are singletons. This specimen consisted of peripheral blood, obtained on day 0 of MenACWY control vaccination. The receptors shown here come from an adult in good health.

This CDR3 reads CASSVAYQRDSAYNEQFF. The CDR3 bases are TGTGCCAGCAGCGTAGCGTACCAGCGGGATAGCGCCTACAATGAGCAGTTCTTC. The gene calls are TRBV9 and TRBJ2-1, with 7 bases identical to TRBD2. CDR1 is SGDLS, CDR2 YYNGEE, per germline. There are 18 residues in the CDR3. The J segment lost 2 bases and the V segment lost 0 bases, leaving 11 bases of the junction unmatched.

The genes are TRBV19 and TRBJ1-5; D is ambiguous. The germline V and J ends were trimmed by 6 bases and 3 bases, with 12 bases remaining between them. Germline CDR1 LNHDA, CDR2 SQIVND (reference sequence). The CDR3 totals 14 residues. The DNA for the CDR3 is TGTGCCAGTAGATGGTCCACCCCCAATCAGCCCCAGCATTTT. This translates into CASRWSTPNQPQHF.

CDR3 protein: CAISESPGSGNTIYF. The CDR3 nucleotides read TGTGCCATCAGTGAGTCCCCGGGGTCCGGAAACACCATATATTTT. This chain connects TRBV10-3 to TRBJ1-3; D is undetermined. From germline, CDR1 is ENHRY and CDR2 SYGVKD. Trimming shortened V by 0 bases and J by 4 bases, and 10 bases separated the two germline ends. CDR3 length: 15 amino acids.

The chain employs TRBV6-1 and TRBJ1-5; D is ambiguous. The germline V gene encodes CDR1 MNHNS and CDR2 SASEGT. CDR3 length: 15 residues. Trimming cost V 7 bases and J 2 bases, with 15 bases left between them. The CDR3 region has the DNA TGTGCCAGCAATAATGAGGGAAGGGGCAATCAGCCCCAGCATTTT. Protein: CASNNEGRGNQPQHF.

V gene TRBV19 combines with J gene TRBJ2-4; D is undetermined. Trimming left V 7 bases short and J 4 bases short, with 14 bases between. The CDR3 loop spans 14 amino acids. Looked up from germline, CDR1 is LNHDA and CDR2 is SQIVND (reference sequence). The CDR3 nucleotides are TGTGCCAGTAATACAAGGTTGGGGAAAAACATTCAGTACTTC. This encodes CASNTRLGKNIQYF. The whole variable domain, remainder taken from reference TRBV19 and TRBJ2-4, is DGGITQSPKYLFRKEGQNVTLSCEQNLNHDAMYWYRQDPGQGLRLIYYSQIVNDFQKGDIAEGYSVSREKKESFPLTVTSAQKNPTAFYLCASNTRLGKNIQYFGAGTRLSVL.

Here the CDR3 reads CASPRGTANTGELFF. DNA of the CDR3: TGTGCCAGCCCGAGGGGGACGGCGAACACCGGGGAGCTGTTTTTT. The V and J genes are TRBV25-1 and TRBJ2-2; tentative D call: TRBD1 (6 bases). Trimming shortened V by 8 bases and J by 0 bases, and 13 bases separated the two germline ends. The CDR3 consists of 15 residues. In germline, CDR1 is MGHDK, CDR2 SYGVNS.

This clone was observed a single time. The chain joins TRBV9 to TRBJ1-3; the D is unclear. CDR1 and CDR2 from the germline V gene are SGDLS and YYNGEE. Deletions cut 0 bases from V and 2 bases from J, with 9 bases between. This CDR3 contains 15 residues. The CDR3 DNA sequence: TGTGCCAGCAGCGTAGACAGCTCTCCTGGAAACACCATATATTTT. Protein: CASSVDSSPGNTIYF.

The rearrangement links TRBV7-8 to TRBJ1-2; the match to TRBD1 covers 12 bases. V trimming: 6 bases; J trimming: 7 bases; junction bases outside the gene matches: 12. Germline-derived CDR1 and CDR2 are SGHVS and FQNEAQ. This CDR3 region has 16 residues. CDR3: CASRLFPGQGAGGYTF. CDR3 in DNA: TGTGCCAGCAGGCTATTCCCGGGACAGGGGGCTGGTGGCTACACCTTC. Supplemented by reference TRBV7-8 and TRBJ1-2, the full variable domain reads GAGVSQSPRYKVAKRGQDVALRCDPISGHVSLFWYQQALGQGPEFLTYFQNEAQLDKSGLPSDRFFAERPEGSVSTLKIQRTQQEDSAVYLCASRLFPGQGAGGYTFGSGTRLTVV.

The V call is TRBV7-3, the J call TRBJ2-3, with 12 bases identical to TRBD2. Trimming at V came to 7 bases and at J to 2 bases, leaving 4 bases not matched to a gene. Per germline, CDR1 SGHTA and CDR2 FQGTGA. The CDR3 spans 15 residues. Written as DNA, the CDR3 is TGTGCCAGCAATCCTAGCGGGAGGGACACAGATACGCAGTATTTT. It translates to CASNPSGRDTDTQYF. The complete variable domain, with remaining parts taken from reference TRBV7-3 and TRBJ2-3, reads GAGVSQTPSNKVTEKGKYVELRCDPISGHTALYWYRQSLGQGPEFLIYFQGTGAADDSGLPNDRFFAVRPEGSVSTLKIQRTERGDSAVYLCASNPSGRDTDTQYFGPGTRLTVL.

The chain has TRBV7-9 and TRBJ2-5; a weak D match, TRBD1 (5 bases). Trimming removed 1 base from V and 5 bases from J, with 8 bases in between. The CDR3 spans 13 residues. Germline CDR1 and CDR2: SEHNR and FQNEAQ (reference sequence). In nucleotides, the CDR3 is TGTGCCAGCAGCTTAGGACAGTTTGAGACCCAGTACTTC. Translating gives CASSLGQFETQYF.

V usage is TRBV11-2 and J usage is TRBJ1-1; D unclear. V lost 5 bases, J lost 4 bases, and 17 bases lay in between. Per the germline V gene, CDR1 is SGHAT and CDR2 is FQNNGV. The CDR3 is made up of 15 amino acids. DNA for the CDR3: TGTGCCAGCAGCCGAACTACCAGGAGTATCACTGAAGCTTTCTTT. This encodes CASSRTTRSITEAFF.

V gene TRBV12-3 or TRBV12-4 combines with J gene TRBJ2-5, with D possibly TRBD2 on 6 matching bases. V lost 3 bases and J 7 bases, leaving 9 bases between the germline ends. The CDR3 covers 12 residues. The CDR3 sequence is CASSLGLRTQYF. The DNA for the CDR3 is TGTGCCAGCAGTTTGGGACTGAGGACCCAGTACTTC.

The chain uses TRBV7-9 and TRBJ1-2; D not certain. The CDR3 covers 14 residues. V lost 6 bases and J 2 bases, leaving 13 bases between the germline ends. Per the germline V gene, CDR1 is SEHNR and CDR2 is FQNEAQ (reference sequence). This chain's CDR3 is CASSYLDGNYGYTF. The CDR3 DNA reads TGTGCCAGCAGTTATCTGGACGGAAACTATGGCTACACCTTC.

The chain couples TRBV28 to TRBJ1-5; the D gene is possibly TRBD1 (5 bases). V shed 8 bases and J shed 0 bases, with 14 bases lying between them. This CDR3 is built from 15 residues. Germline lookup yields CDR1 MDHEN and CDR2 SYDVKM. In DNA, the CDR3 is TGTGCCAGCTCTTCCAGGGTTTTTAGCAATCAGCCCCAGCATTTT. This codes for CASSSRVFSNQPQHF. Based on the CDR3 plus reference TRBV28 and TRBJ1-5, the full variable domain is DVKVTQSSRYLVKRTGEKVFLECVQDMDHENMFWYRQDPGLGLRLIYFSYDVKMKEKGDIPEGYSVSREKKERFSLILESASTNQTSMYLCASSSRVFSNQPQHFGDGTRLSIL.

The V call is TRBV19, the J call TRBJ2-3, with TRBD2 identical over 12 bases. Germline V gene data show CDR1 as LNHDA and CDR2 as SQIVND (reference sequence). CDR3 length: 16 residues. V gave up 4 bases and J gave up 0 bases; unmatched junction bases: 2. CDR3 protein: CASSTLAGGSTDTQYF. The CDR3 DNA is TGTGCCAGTAGTACGCTAGCGGGAGGGAGCACAGATACGCAGTATTTT.

The chain couples TRBV3-1 (or the pseudogene TRBV3-2) to TRBJ1-3; D is undetermined. V shed 2 bases and J shed 0 bases, with 11 bases lying between them. Germline CDR1 is LGHDT and CDR2 is YNNKEL (reference sequence). The CDR3 sequence is 16 residues long. The CDR3 is CASSQSQLTSGNTIYF. In nucleotides, the CDR3 is TGTGCCAGCAGCCAAAGTCAGTTGACCTCTGGAAACACCATATATTTT.

Written as DNA, the CDR3 is TGTGCCAGCAGTTCGTTCGTGGAGGGGACTAGCGGGAGATGGGAGCAGTACTTC. It encodes CASSSFVEGTSGRWEQYF. The rearrangement joins TRBV28 to TRBJ2-7, with 14 positions matching TRBD2. Germline V gives CDR1 MDHEN, CDR2 SYDVKM. With V trimmed by 4 bases and J by 7 bases, 15 bases remained unmatched. The CDR3 runs to 18 residues. The full variable domain, its missing parts supplied by reference TRBV28 and TRBJ2-7, is DVKVTQSSRYLVKRTGEKVFLECVQDMDHENMFWYRQDPGLGLRLIYFSYDVKMKEKGDIPEGYSVSREKKERFSLILESASTNQTSMYLCASSSFVEGTSGRWEQYFGPGTRLTVT.

The chain couples TRBV18 to TRBJ1-1; D gene unclear. The V end lost 1 base, the J end lost 1 base, and 4 bases lay between the germline ends. CDR1 is KGHSH, CDR2 LQKENI, per germline. The CDR3 contains 13 residues. CDR3 in DNA: TGTGCCAGCTCACCACAGGGGAACACTGAAGCTTTCTTT. The encoded protein is CASSPQGNTEAFF.